This TCR beta chain came from a study of CD8 T cells in ankylosing spondylitis. A note on this clonotype: What it binds is not known.

Study-wide points: Clones tied to disease were said to be significantly enriched in matched ankylosing spondylitis synovial fluid. Several of the motif variants were reported before in synovial fluid and blood from reactive arthritis.

The CDR3 runs 14 residues. The V segment lost 6 bases and the J segment 1 base; nucleotides outside the gene matches: 2. CDR1 is SNHLY, CDR2 FYNNEI, per germline. A single record per CDR3 protein comes from TCRdb applying MiXCR to the 5' RACE reads. The sample contains 350,000 to 450,000 distinct CDR3 sequences, 20% to 25% of which appear only once. The sequence was obtained from a male donor with ankylosing spondylitis or in good health (not recorded which). The sequenced material came from blood, either unsorted or a sorted T cell fraction (not recorded which). The chain recombines TRBV2 with TRBJ1-5, with 8 bases matching TRBD1. The CDR3 DNA is TGTGCCAGCAGGGACAGGGTGAGCAATCAGCCCCAGCATTTT. Its protein is CASRDRVSNQPQHF. Using reference TRBV2 and TRBJ1-5 for the parts outside the CDR3, the full variable domain is EPEVTQTPSHQVTQMGQEVILRCVPISNHLYFYWYRQILGQKVEFLVSFYNNEISEKSEIFDDQFSVERPDGSNFTLKIRSTKLEDSAMYFCASRDRVSNQPQHFGDGTRLSIL.